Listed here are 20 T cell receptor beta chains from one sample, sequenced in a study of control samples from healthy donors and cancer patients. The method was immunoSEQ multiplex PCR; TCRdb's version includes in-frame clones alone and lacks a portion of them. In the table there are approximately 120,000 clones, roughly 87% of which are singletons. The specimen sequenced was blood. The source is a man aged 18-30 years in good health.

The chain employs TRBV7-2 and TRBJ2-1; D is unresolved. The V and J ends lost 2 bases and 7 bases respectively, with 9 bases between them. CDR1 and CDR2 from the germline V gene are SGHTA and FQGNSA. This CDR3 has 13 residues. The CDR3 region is CASSLLQTNEQFF. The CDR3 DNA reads TGTGCCAGCAGCTTATTGCAGACAAATGAGCAGTTCTTC.

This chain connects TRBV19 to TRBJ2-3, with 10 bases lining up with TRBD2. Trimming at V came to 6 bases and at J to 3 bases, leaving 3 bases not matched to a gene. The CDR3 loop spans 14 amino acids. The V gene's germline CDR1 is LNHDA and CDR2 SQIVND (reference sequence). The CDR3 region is CASSPSGSTDTQYF. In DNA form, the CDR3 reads TGTGCCAGTAGCCCTAGCGGGAGTACAGATACGCAGTATTTT.

CDR3 DNA sequence: TGTGCCAGCAGTTTATCGGCCTCGGGCGGCTACACCTTC. Encoded protein: CASSLSASGGYTF. This sequence joins TRBV27 and TRBJ1-2; the D is unclear. Germline CDR1 MNHEY, CDR2 SMNVEV (reference sequence). The V gene lost 0 bases and the J gene lost 8 bases, with 10 bases spanning the gap. The CDR3 runs 13 residues.

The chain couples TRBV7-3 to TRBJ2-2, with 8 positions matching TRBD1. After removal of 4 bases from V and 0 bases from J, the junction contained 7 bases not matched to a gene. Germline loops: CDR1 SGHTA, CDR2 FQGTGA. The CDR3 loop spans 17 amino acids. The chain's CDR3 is CASSSGKTGANTGELFF. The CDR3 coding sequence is TGTGCCAGCAGCTCAGGAAAGACAGGGGCGAACACCGGGGAGCTGTTTTTT.

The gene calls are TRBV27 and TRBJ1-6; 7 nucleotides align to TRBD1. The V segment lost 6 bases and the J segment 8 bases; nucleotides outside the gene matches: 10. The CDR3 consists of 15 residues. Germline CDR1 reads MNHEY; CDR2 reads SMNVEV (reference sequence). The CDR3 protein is CASSPTTGRYSPLHF. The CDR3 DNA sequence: TGTGCCAGCAGCCCCACGACAGGGAGGTATTCACCCCTCCACTTT.

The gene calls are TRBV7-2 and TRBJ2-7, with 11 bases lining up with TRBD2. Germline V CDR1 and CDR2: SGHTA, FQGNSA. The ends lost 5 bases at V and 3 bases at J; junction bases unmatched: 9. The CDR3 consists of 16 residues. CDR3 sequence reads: CASSLHSGRAIYEQYF. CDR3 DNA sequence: TGTGCCAGCAGCCTACATAGCGGGAGGGCCATCTACGAGCAGTACTTC.

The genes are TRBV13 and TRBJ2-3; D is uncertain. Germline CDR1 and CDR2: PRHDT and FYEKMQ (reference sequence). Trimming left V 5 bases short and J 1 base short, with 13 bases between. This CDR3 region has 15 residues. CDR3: CASSPSPRGTDTQYF. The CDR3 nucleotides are TGTGCCAGCAGCCCCAGTCCCCGAGGCACAGATACGCAGTATTTT.

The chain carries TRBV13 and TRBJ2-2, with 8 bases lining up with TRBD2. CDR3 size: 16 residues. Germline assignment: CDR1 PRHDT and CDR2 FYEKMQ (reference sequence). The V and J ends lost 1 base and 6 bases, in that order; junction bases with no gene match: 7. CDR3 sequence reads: CASSLVGAGDAGELFF. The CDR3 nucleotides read TGTGCCAGCAGCTTAGTAGGAGCGGGAGATGCCGGGGAGCTGTTTTTT.

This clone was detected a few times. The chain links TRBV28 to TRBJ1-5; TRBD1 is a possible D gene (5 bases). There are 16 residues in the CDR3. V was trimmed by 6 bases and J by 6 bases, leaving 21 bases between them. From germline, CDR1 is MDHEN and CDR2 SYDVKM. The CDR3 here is CASSLTAGSQFQPQHF. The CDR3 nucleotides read TGTGCCAGCAGCCTTACCGCAGGGTCGCAGTTTCAGCCCCAGCATTTT.

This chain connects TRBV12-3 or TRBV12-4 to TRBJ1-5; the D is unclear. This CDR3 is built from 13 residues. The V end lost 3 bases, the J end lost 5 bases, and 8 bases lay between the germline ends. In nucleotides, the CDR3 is TGTGCCAGCAGTTTTCTAGGCCATCAGCCCCAGCATTTT. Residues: CASSFLGHQPQHF.

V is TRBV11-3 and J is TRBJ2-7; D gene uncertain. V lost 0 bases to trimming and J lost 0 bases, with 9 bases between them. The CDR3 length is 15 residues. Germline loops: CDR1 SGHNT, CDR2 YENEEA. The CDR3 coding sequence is TGTGCCAGCAGCTTAGATAAAGACAACTCCTACGAGCAGTACTTC. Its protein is CASSLDKDNSYEQYF.

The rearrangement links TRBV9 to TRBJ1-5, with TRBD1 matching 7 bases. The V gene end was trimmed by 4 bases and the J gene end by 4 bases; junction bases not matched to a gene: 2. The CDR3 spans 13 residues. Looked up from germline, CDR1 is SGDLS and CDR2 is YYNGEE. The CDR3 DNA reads TGTGCCAGCAGCTGGGACAGTAATCAGCCCCAGCATTTT. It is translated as CASSWDSNQPQHF. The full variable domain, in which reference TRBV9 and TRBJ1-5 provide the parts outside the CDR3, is DSGVTQTPKHLITATGQRVTLRCSPRSGDLSVYWYQQSLDQGLQFLIQYYNGEERAKGNILERFSAQQFPDLHSELNLSSLELGDSALYFCASSWDSNQPQHFGDGTRLSIL.

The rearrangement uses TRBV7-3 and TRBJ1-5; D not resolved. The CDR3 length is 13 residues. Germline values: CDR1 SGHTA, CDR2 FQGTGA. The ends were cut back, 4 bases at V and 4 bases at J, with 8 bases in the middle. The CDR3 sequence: CASSSARNQPQHF. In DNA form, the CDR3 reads TGTGCCAGCAGCTCCGCCCGGAATCAGCCCCAGCATTTT.

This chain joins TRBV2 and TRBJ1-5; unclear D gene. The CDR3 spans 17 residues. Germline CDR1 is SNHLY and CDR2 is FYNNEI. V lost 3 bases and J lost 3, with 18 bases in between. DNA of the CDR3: TGTGCCAGCAGTGATGAGGTCCCCCTTAGCAACAATCAGCCCCAGCATTTT. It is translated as CASSDEVPLSNNQPQHF.

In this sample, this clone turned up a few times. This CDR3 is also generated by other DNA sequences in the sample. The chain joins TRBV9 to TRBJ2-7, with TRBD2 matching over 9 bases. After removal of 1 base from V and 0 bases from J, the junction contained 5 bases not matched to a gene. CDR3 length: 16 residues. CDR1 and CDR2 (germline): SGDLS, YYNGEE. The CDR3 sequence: CASSVSPSGASYEQYF. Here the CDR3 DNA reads TGTGCCAGCAGCGTAAGTCCTAGCGGGGCCTCCTACGAGCAGTACTTC. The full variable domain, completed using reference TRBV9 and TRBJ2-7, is DSGVTQTPKHLITATGQRVTLRCSPRSGDLSVYWYQQSLDQGLQFLIQYYNGEERAKGNILERFSAQQFPDLHSELNLSSLELGDSALYFCASSVSPSGASYEQYFGPGTRLTVT.

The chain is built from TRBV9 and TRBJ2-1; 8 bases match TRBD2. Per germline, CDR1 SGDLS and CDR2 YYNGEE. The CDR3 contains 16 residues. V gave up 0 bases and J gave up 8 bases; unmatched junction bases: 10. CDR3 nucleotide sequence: TGTGCCAGCAGCGTAGAATTTTCGGGAGGGGTCGATGAGCAGTTCTTC. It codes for CASSVEFSGGVDEQFF.

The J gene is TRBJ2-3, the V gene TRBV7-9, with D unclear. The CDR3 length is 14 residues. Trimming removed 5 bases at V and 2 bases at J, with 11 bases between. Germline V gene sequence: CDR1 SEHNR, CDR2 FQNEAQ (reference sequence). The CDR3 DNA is TGTGCCAGCAGCCAAGGCCGAAACACAGATACGCAGTATTTT. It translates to CASSQGRNTDTQYF.

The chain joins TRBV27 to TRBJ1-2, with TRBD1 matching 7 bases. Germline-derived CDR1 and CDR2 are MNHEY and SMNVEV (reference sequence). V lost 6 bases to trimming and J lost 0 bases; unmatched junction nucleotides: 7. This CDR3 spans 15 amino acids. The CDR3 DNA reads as TGTGCCAGCAGGCTGACAGGGCGACCTAACTATGGCTACACCTTC. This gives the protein CASRLTGRPNYGYTF.

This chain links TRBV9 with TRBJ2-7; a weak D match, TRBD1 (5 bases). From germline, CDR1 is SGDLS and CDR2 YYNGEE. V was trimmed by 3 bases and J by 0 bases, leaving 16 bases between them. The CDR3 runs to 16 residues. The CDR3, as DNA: TGTGCCAGCAGCGCGGATCAGGGCCTCCACTCCTACGAGCAGTACTTC. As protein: CASSADQGLHSYEQYF.

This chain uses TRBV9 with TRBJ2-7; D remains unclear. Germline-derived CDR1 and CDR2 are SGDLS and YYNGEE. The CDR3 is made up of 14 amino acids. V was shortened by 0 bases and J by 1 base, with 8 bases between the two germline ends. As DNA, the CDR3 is TGTGCCAGCAGCGTAGATTTAGCATCCTACGAGCAGTACTTC. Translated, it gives CASSVDLASYEQYF.